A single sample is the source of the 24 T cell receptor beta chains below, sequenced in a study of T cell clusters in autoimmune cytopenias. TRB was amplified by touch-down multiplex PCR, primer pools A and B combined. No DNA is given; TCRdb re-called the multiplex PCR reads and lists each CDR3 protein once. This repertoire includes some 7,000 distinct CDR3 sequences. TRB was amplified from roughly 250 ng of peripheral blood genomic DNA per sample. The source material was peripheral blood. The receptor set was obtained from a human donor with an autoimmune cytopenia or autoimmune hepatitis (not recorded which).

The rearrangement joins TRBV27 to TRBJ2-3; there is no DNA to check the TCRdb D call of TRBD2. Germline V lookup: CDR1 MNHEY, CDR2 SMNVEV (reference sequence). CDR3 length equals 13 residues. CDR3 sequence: CASSLLGTDTQYF.

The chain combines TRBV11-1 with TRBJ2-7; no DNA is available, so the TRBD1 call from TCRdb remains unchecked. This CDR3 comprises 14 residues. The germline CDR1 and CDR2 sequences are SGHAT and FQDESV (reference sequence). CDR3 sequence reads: CASSLGTGYYEQYF.

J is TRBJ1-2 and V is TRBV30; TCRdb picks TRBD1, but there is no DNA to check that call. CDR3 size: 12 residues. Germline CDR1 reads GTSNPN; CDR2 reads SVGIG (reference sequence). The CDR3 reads CASRGTNYGYTF.

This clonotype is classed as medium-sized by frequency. Here the CDR3 reads CASSIGGLVDTQYF. V gene TRBV19 combines with J gene TRBJ2-3; absent DNA, TCRdb's TRBD1 call cannot be checked. The CDR3 extends over 14 amino acids. Germline V gene lookup returns CDR1 LNHDA and CDR2 SQIVND (reference sequence).

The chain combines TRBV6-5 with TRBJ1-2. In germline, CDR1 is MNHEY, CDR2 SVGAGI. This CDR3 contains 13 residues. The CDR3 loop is CASRNAAFSGYTF.

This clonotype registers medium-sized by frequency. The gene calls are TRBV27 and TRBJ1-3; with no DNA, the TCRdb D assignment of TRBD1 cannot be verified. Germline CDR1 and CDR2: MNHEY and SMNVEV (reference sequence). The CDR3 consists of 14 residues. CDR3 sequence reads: CASSNREPGNTIYF.

The CDR3 sequence is CASSERRAGNTIYF. This rearrangement joins TRBV6-4 to TRBJ1-3. The CDR3 contains 14 residues. Germline values: CDR1 MRHNA, CDR2 SNTAGT.

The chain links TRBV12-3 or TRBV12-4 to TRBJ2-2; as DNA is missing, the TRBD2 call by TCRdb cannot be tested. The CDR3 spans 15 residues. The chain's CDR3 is CASSVVGGGTGELFF.

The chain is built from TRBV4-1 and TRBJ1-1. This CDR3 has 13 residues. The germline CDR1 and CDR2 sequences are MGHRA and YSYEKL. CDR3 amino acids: CASSQGARTEAFF.

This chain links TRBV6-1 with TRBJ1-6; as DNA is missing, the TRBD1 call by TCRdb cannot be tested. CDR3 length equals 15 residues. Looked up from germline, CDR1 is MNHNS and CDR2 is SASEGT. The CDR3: CASRPTGHYNSPLHF.

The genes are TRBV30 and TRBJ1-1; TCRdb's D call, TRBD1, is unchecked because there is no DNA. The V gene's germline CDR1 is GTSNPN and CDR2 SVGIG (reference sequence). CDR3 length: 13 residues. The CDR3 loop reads CAWSVLGDTEAFF. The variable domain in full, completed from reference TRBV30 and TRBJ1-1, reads SQTIHQWPATLVQPVGSPLSLECTVEGTSNPNLYWYRQAAGRGLQLLFYSVGIGQISSEVPQNLSASRPQDRQFILSSKKLLLSDSGFYLCAWSVLGDTEAFFGQGTRLTVV.

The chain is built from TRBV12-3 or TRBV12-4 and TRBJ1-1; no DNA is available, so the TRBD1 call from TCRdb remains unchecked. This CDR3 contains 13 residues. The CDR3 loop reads CASIGGLNTEAFF.

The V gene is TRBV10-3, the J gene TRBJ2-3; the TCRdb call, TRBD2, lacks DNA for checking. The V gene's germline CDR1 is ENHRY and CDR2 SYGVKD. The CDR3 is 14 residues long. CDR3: CAITSGTSFDTQYF.

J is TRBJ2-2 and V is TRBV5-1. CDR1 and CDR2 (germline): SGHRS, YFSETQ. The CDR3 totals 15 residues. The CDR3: CASSLEISNTGELFF. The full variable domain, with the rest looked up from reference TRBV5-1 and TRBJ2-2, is KAGVTQTPRYLIKTRGQQVTLSCSPISGHRSVSWYQQTPGQGLQFLFEYFSETQRNKGNFPGRFSGRQFSNSRSEMNVSTLELGDSALYLCASSLEISNTGELFFGEGSRLTVL.

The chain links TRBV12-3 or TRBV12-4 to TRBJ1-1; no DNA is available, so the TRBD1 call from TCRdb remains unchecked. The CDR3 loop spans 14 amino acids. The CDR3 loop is CASSFLTANTEAFF.

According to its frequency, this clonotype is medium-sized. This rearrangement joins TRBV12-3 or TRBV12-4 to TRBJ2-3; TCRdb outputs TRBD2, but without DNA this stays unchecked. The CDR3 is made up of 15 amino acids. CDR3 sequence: CASSLLAGNTDTQYF.

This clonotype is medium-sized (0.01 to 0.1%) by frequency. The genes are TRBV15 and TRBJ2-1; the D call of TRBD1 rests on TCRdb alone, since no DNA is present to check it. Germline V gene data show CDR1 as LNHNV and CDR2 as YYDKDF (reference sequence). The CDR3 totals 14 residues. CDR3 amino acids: CATSRDRGGNEQFF.

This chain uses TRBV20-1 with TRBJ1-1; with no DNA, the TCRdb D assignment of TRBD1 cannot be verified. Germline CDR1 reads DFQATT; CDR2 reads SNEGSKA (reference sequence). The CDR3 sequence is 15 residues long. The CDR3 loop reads CSARNHRDRVTEAFF.

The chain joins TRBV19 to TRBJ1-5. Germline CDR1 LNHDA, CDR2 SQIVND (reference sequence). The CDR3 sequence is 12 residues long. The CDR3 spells CASSIAGQPQHF.

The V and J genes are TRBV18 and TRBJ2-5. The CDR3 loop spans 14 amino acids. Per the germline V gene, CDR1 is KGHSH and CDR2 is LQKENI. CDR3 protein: CASSPSGHQETQYF. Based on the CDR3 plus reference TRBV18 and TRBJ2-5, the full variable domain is NAGVMQNPRHLVRRRGQEARLRCSPMKGHSHVYWYRQLPEEGLKFMVYLQKENIIDESGMPKERFSAEFPKEGPSILRIQQVVRGDSAAYFCASSPSGHQETQYFGPGTRLLVL.

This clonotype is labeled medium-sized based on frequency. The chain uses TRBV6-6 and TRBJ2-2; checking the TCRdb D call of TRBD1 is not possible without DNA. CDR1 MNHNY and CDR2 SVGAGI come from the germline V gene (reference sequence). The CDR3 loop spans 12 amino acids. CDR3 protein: CASSSPAGELFF.

CDR3 region: CASKIAGGPVYEQFF. The chain recombines TRBV6-5 with TRBJ2-1; absent DNA, TCRdb's TRBD2 call cannot be checked. Germline V gene data show CDR1 as MNHEY and CDR2 as SVGAGI. This CDR3 has 15 residues.

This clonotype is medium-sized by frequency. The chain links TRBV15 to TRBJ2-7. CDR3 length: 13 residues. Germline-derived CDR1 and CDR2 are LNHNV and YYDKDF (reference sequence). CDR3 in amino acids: CATSRGHSYEQYF.

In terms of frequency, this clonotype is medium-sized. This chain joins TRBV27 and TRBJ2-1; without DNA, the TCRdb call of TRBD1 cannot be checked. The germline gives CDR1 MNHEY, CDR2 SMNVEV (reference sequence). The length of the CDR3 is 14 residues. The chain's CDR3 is CASSFGTGFNEQFF.